This entry lists 4 T cell receptor beta chains sequenced from one sample in a study of T cell repertoires in cytomegalovirus infection. These receptors have no known antigen. Each CDR3 protein gets one entry after TCRdb re-called the reads with MiXCR. The sample lists hundreds of thousands of distinct CDR3 sequences, 30% to 35% occurring once. The source was cultured PBMCs, collected from culture after CMV antigen stimulation. These receptors originate from a human donor in good health (CMV status not recorded). Some clones in this sample may be carry-over from other donors' samples.

The chain recombines TRBV4-1 with TRBJ1-4; D uncertain. CDR1 is MGHRA, CDR2 YSYEKL, per germline. Trimming took off 1 base at V and 7 bases at J, with 10 bases between the two ends. The CDR3 loop spans 14 amino acids. CDR3 coding DNA: TGCGCCAGCAGCCAAGGAGGGTTTGGTGAAAAACTGTTTTTT. Its protein product is CASSQGGFGEKLFF.

The chain has TRBV10-3 and TRBJ1-4; 9 nucleotides line up with TRBD1. Trimming at V came to 4 bases and at J to 5 bases, leaving 8 bases not matched to a gene. The CDR3 runs to 16 residues. CDR1 is ENHRY, CDR2 SYGVKD, per germline. CDR3 region: CAISGRDRELNEKLFF. CDR3 nucleotides: TGTGCCATCAGTGGCCGGGACAGGGAATTGAATGAAAAACTGTTTTTT.

The chain employs TRBV19 and TRBJ2-7, with D possibly matching TRBD2 (6 bases). Germline-derived CDR1 and CDR2 are LNHDA and SQIVND (reference sequence). V was trimmed by 1 base and J by 6 bases, leaving 13 bases between them. The length of the CDR3 is 14 residues. The CDR3, as DNA: TGTGCCAGTAGTATAGGACGGGAGTCCGGCGAGCAGTACTTC. It specifies CASSIGRESGEQYF.

This clonotype was detected once. The rearrangement links TRBV4-1 to TRBJ2-1; 13 bases are a match to TRBD2. The germline gives CDR1 MGHRA, CDR2 YSYEKL. The trim removed 1 base at V and 1 base at J, leaving 10 bases unmatched. This CDR3 has 20 amino acids. CDR3: CASSQAPGTSGDQSYNEQFF. The CDR3 DNA reads TGCGCCAGCAGCCAAGCCCCCGGGACTAGCGGGGACCAATCCTACAATGAGCAGTTCTTC.